Sequencing of this TCR beta chain was carried out in a study of blood T cells in healthy people across ages (dated by TCRdb to about 2015). Context from the whole study: In model experiments, roughly one uniquely barcoded TCR beta cDNA molecule per two T cells was captured by template switching. Donors were grouped into four age groups: young (average about 15 years), middle-aged (39), aged (approximately 67) and long-lived (approximately 75). The study analyzed two additional independent replicas of 1 million unique cDNA reads from the same blood draw for two donors, one aged 18 to 29 and one aged 80 or older. Donors of different ages were randomly distributed across sequencing lanes to avoid experimental bias. Age-related changes in TCR beta repertoire diversity were measured in the study by deep sequencing normalized with unique cDNA molecular identifiers.

Libraries were constructed by 5' RACE. The sample was run on an Illumina HiSeq 2500. A second PCR of roughly 7 to 11 cycles was run with a J-beta primer mix and a sample-barcoded 5' primer. A unique molecular identifier was introduced onto each TCR beta cDNA molecule by a template-switch 5' adaptor carrying 12 random nucleotides. Each sample yielded at least 3 million CDR3-containing paired-end reads. First-strand cDNA synthesis was performed from all RNA using the Mint cDNA synthesis kit, with priming by a TRBC-specific oligonucleotide. All cDNA was treated with uracil-DNA glycosylase and then went through a first 18-cycle PCR with the universal primers M1SS and BC2_uni_R. Turning to the authors' computational methods: For normalization, 1 million high-quality reads, each with a distinct molecular identifier, were randomly selected from each sample. Reads with shared molecular identifiers were discarded instead of being binned into consensus sequences. MiTCR, set to a Q25 quality threshold and the strictest error-elimination algorithm, was used for CDR3 identification, clonotype clustering and error correction. A nonparametric unseen species model with Euler transformation was used to estimate lower-bound total TCR beta diversity. The public sequencing data were trimmed at Q25 with fastp and processed into clonotypes with MiXCR by TCRdb, which kept only in-frame beta chains. When rows share a CDR3 protein, they turn into one entry using the most common DNA and genes. In this record, the V and J calls reflect TCRdb's handling and not the investigators' own analysis. This sample has about 1.5 million distinct CDR3 sequences in its table, and 35% to 45% of those were observed once. The leading ten clones occupy over 3.5% of the sample.

Donors were about 36 systemically healthy Caucasian individuals from Russia aged about 6 to 100 years. Each donor gave around 9 milliliters of peripheral blood, collected into EDTA-treated Vacutainer tubes. Ficoll-Paque density-gradient centrifugation was used to isolate PBMCs, with at least 7 million obtained per sample. Total RNA was extracted from PBMCs with Trizol reagent, with at least 5 micrograms obtained per sample. The percentages of naive CD45RAhigh/CD27high T cells were determined by flow cytometry on a PBMC aliquot from every donor. Beyond this particular receptor, the publication reports: Observed TCR beta diversity per million T cells fell roughly linearly with age, and a significant reduction was already apparent by age roughly 40. Since profiling was done on bulk unsorted PBMCs, naive and antigen-experienced compartments could not be conclusively compared. Total diversity estimates from one million sequenced T cells were considered lower bounds and underestimates. The long-lived group showed more naive CD4+ T cells, fewer expanded clones and increased TCR diversity than the aged group, suggesting age selection. Because the CMV infection status of the donors was unknown, age-related changes in expanded clonotypes may potentially have been confounded. A strong correlation was found between observed TCR beta diversity and the percentage of naive T cells measured by flow cytometry.

In its sample, this clonotype was seen a few times. Its antigen has not been determined. No much larger clone is present one base from it, and per-base qualities are unavailable. Ends trimmed: V by 2 bases, J by 2 bases; bases unmatched to a gene: 6. The CDR3 spans 14 residues, from the cysteine through the phenylalanine. Kept here is only the CDR3 DNA, which spans 42 bases and is read in frame from base 1. The germline V gene specifies SQVTM as CDR1 and ANQGSEA as CDR2. Sequencing was carried out using blood. The receptor's source is a woman younger than 35 in good health. The chain is assembled from TRBV29-1 and TRBJ2-7, with 7 bases aligning to TRBD2. This receptor has the CDR3 CSVEKGAGPYEQYF. Here is the DNA: TGCAGCGTTGAAAAGGGAGCGGGACCCTACGAGCAGTACTTC.